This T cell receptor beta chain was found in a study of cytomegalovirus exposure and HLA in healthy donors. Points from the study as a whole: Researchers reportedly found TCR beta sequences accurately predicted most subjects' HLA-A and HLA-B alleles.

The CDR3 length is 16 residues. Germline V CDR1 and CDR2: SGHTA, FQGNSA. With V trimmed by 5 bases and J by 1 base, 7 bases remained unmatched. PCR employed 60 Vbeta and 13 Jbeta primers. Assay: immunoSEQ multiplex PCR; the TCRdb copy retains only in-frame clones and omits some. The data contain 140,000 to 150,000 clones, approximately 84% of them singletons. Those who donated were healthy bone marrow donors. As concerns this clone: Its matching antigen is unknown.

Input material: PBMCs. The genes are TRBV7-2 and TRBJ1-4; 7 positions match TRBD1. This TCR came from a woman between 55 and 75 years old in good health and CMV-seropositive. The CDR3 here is CASSPGRGRTNEKLFF. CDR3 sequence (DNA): TGTGCCAGCAGCCCCGGGAGGGGGCGAACTAATGAAAAACTGTTTTTT.